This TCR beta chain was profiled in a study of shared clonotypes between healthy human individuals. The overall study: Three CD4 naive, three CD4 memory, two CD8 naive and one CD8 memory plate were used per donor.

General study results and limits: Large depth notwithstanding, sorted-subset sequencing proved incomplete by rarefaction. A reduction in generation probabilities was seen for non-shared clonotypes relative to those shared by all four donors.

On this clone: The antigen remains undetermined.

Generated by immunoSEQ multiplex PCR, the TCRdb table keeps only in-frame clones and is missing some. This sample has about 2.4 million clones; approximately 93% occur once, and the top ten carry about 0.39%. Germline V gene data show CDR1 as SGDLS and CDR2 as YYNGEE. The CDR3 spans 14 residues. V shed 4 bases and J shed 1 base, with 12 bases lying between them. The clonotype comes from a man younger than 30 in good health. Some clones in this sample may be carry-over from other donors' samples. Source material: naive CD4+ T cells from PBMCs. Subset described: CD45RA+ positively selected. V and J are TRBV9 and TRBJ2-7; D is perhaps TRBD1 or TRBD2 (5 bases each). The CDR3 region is CASSLGTASYEQYF. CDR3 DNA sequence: TGTGCCAGCAGCCTTGGGACCGCGTCCTACGAGCAGTACTTC. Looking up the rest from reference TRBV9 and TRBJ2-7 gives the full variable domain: DSGVTQTPKHLITATGQRVTLRCSPRSGDLSVYWYQQSLDQGLQFLIQYYNGEERAKGNILERFSAQQFPDLHSELNLSSLELGDSALYFCASSLGTASYEQYFGPGTRLTVT.